This entry concerns a single T cell receptor (beta chain). There is no known antigen for this receptor. The record has no base qualities; no much larger clone is one base away. This record belongs to a study of cytomegalovirus exposure and HLA in healthy donors (dated by TCRdb to the late 2010s). Background on the whole study: An earlier analysis of approximately 640 of the donors reported 250 to 300 Gb of sequence data and more than 90 million unique TCR beta sequences from approximately 180 million T cells. The study aimed to test whether cataloging public T cell receptors could reveal signatures of past pathogen exposure. Class I and class II HLA loci were covered by the typing at four-digit resolution. An earlier analysis of more than 450 of the donors used high-throughput TCR beta sequencing to judge whether each TCR beta V gene segment behaved as functional or pseudogenic. Roughly 300 gigabases of sequencing data and approximately 85 million unique TCR sequences were included in an early release covering about 600 HLA-typed donors. Because of strong linkage in the cohort, a handful of DR-DQ haplotypes were treated as single units for association and clustering. In addition to the first cohort of approximately 670 subjects, a separate validation cohort of approximately 130 different subjects was used. Among about 360 genotyped donors of the cohort, an average of 235,054 unique TCR beta nucleotide sequences were sequenced per donor, roughly 20% of them non-productive. The T cell repertoires of roughly 660 subjects were profiled by immunosequencing and related to cytomegalovirus serostatus. Of the roughly 410 genotyped donors, more than 75% were placed in the genetic ancestry cluster associated with self-reported Caucasian donors. In the later analysis, no new phenotypic data were used to find candidate immune exposures; instead, reliance was placed on TCR beta sequences and their occurrence across donors. A later genetic analysis used genome-wide SNP genotypes for about three fifths of the 666 donors, treating that subset as a discovery cohort. To study patterns of TCR occurrence, a later analysis re-analyzed previously published TCR beta repertoires from several hundred donors and added high-resolution HLA genotyping. All discovery cohort repertoires had been generated using a single sequencing platform. Typing coverage differed by locus: A, B, C, DRB1 and DQB1 were typed in roughly 629-640 donors, DQA1 in 522, DPA1 in around 580, and DPB1 in 400 to 490. To predict cytomegalovirus infection status, the study brought together high-throughput TCR immunosequencing, statistical association of individual TCRs with disease status, and machine learning. Alongside the repertoire data, information on donor age, sex, ethnicity and CMV serostatus was compiled. General findings and caveats noted by the study authors: A total of fewer than 200 TCR beta chains were listed by the study as associated with cytomegalovirus. According to a later analysis, parvovirus B19, influenza, CMV and Epstein-Barr virus appeared linked to several top co-occurrence clusters. It was suggested by the authors that the approach could potentially be generalized to other disease states and immunological phenotypes. In vitro tests confirmed that a few of the cytomegalovirus-associated TCR beta chains recognize cytomegalovirus antigens. An earlier analysis of some 590 of the donors showed that most TCR beta V segments appeared in productive rearrangements either about 87% or about 30% of the time, which broadly matched IMGT annotations. Linkage disequilibrium might explain the correlated functional status among segregating V segments, but an unknown experimental factor could not be ruled out. While some public TCRs were present in many individuals, most TCR sequences turned up only very rarely across donors. When HLA alleles, especially DR and DQ, strongly co-occurred, attributing TCR associations to individual alleles was difficult. According to a later genetic analysis, donors in an Asian-associated ancestry cluster had fewer N-insertions in productive TCRs than the approximately 630-donor mean. According to a later analysis, most CMV-associated TCR beta chains appeared to be HLA-restricted, and the HLA associations seemed to be driven largely by CMV exposure. Presence/absence analyses assumed roughly uniform sequencing depth across donors, an assumption that may not hold. A further reported finding was that TCR beta sequences accurately predicted the HLA-A and HLA-B alleles for most subjects in the first cohort. Because some donors lacked HLA typing at each locus, the association tests relied only on the typed subset. The 87-base-pair reads could not distinguish some IMGT-functional V segments, including TRBV6-2 and TRBV6-3, so those segments were excluded. Because counts were too low, about 18 rarely observed V segments, including chromosome 9 orphons, were left out of the earlier analysis of approximately 580 of the donors. The cohort was sequenced for TCR beta chains only, and without alpha or paired-chain data the features that could be detected were limited. The classifier was reported to diagnose cytomegalovirus status with high specificity and sensitivity in both the original cohort and the validation cohort. A later analysis associated about 17,000 TCR beta sequences with specific HLA alleles at a false discovery rate of 0.05. A later analysis found that TCR association rates varied across HLA loci, with DRB1 alleles showing the most associated TCRs and HLA-C alleles the fewest. The sequencing pipeline was judged likely to have produced a cluster of highly shared sequence variants as a technical artifact. A later genetic analysis associated a missense DCLRE1C variant with V-gene and J-gene trimming of TCR beta chains, and an independent cohort replicated the association. For the cohort, immune exposure information was limited to CMV serostatus. In a later analysis, HLA-associated TCR beta chains showed more clonal expansion and lower generation probabilities than non-associated chains that were equally common.

The CDR3 has 14 amino acids, counting the end cysteine and phenylalanine. Only the CDR3 DNA stays, 42 bases, in frame from base 1. A distance of 20 bases separates the germline ends of V and J, which lose 6 bases and 14 bases respectively. CDR1 is given as WSHSY and CDR2 as SAAADI, both from the germline V gene. The cohort comprised some 700 healthy bone marrow donors. At the time of sampling, all cohort members were nominally healthy, though unrecorded immune exposures were likely present. The donor was CMV seropositive and belonged to the group of around 300 seropositive cohort members. A peripheral blood sample was provided by each donor, and peripheral blood mononuclear cells were used for TCR beta sequencing. The Qiagen DNeasy Blood Extraction Kit was used to extract genomic DNA from the blood cell samples. Library creation used the immunoSEQ multiplex PCR assay. A mixture of 60 forward primers for TCR Vbeta segments and 13 reverse primers for TCR Jbeta segments was used in the multiplex PCR. Amplification of the CDR3 region of rearranged TCR beta genes was performed with a multiplex PCR assay on genomic DNA. Amplified TCR beta libraries were sequenced as 87-base-pair reads on the Illumina HiSeq System. On the study's bioinformatics: A later analysis tallied roughly 80 million unique TCR beta chains across the 666 repertoires, and approximately 11 million of those chains were shared by two or more donors. Raw reads were error-corrected and collapsed into unique sequences with a nearest-neighbor algorithm that merged closely related sequences to remove PCR and sequencing errors. To assign V, D and J gene segments, CDR3 sequences were aligned to IMGT reference sequences. For a sequence to be retained, at least a six-nucleotide match to both a V gene segment and a J gene segment was required. Rearrangements were classified as productive when the CDR3 lacked stop codons and remained in frame with V and J, and all other rearrangements were classified as non-productive. CDR3 was defined according to IMGT convention as the region running from the second conserved V-encoded cysteine to the conserved J-encoded phenylalanine. Sequences without an unambiguous match to a single V gene segment were excluded from the earlier analysis of over 500 of the donors. In an earlier analysis of approximately 550 of the donors, V segments were called functional above 56.7% productive rearrangements and were called segregating when the between-donor standard deviation exceeded 5%. A statistical classification framework was developed to diagnose cytomegalovirus status using the catalog of TCR beta chain sequences. In a later analysis, V and J genes were assigned by comparing TCR nucleotide sequences against IMGT/GENE-DB human TR gene sequences. A later analysis assigned CDR3 sequences and most-parsimonious VDJ recombination scenarios with the TCRdist pipeline. In a later analysis, each TCR beta chain was defined by its CDR3 amino acid sequence together with its V-gene family, and reads lacking a unique V-gene family were excluded. In a later analysis, approximately 590 highly shared, low-generation-probability nucleotide sequences were removed to address suspected cross-contamination and a sequencing artifact. In a later analysis, a clonal expansion index for each public chain was calculated from normalized within-repertoire ranks of inferred template counts. Generation probabilities in a later analysis came from a VDJ recombination model fitted to out-of-frame rearrangements, and those results were checked against IGoR. In a later analysis, hypergeometric tests were used to score TCR-TCR, TCR-HLA and TCR-CMV co-occurrence, with a repertoire-size bias correction applied to TCR pairs. In a later analysis, false discovery rates were estimated by permuting HLA or CMV assignments 20 times. In a later analysis, co-occurring TCRs were grouped using DBSCAN, and TCRdist sequence similarity was added for clustering within HLA-allele-positive subsets. Repertoires with fewer than 30,000 or more than 120,000 public chains were left out of co-occurrence clustering, as were a few repertoires with anomalous nucleotide sharing. As stored in TCRdb, this immuneACCESS dataset retains in-frame rearrangements with V and J assigned. A fraction of the clones does not appear; measured against another copy, unresolved V genes explain less than half of the discrepancy, and the remainder lacks a known reason. V, J and clone size derive from that table, while D and trimming were established from the DNA sequence. This sample is represented by some 150,000 clones; roughly 75% of them were singletons. About 6.5% of the sample comes from the top ten.

Sequenced: PBMCs. The sequence was obtained from a man aged 35-49 years in good health and CMV-seropositive. The chain uses TRBV10-2 and TRBJ1-6; no D gene call is confident. The CDR3 amino acid sequence is: CASREGGRVGTLHF. The DNA sequence follows: TGCGCCAGCAGGGAAGGCGGGAGAGTAGGCACCCTCCACTTT.